The clone carrying this T cell receptor (beta chain) was found once. Its antigen is still unknown. TCRdb keeps only in-frame clones here, not all; method: immunoSEQ multiplex PCR. The sample shows 85,000 to 120,000 clones, over 75% of them seen only once. These data belong to a study of radiotherapy plus CTLA-4 blockade in lung cancer. Study-level points and caveats: Clones of tumor-derived TCRs expanded in blood after radiotherapy plus ipilimumab. Reports state that early shifts in blood T cell clones, with interferon-beta, best predicted response.

Trimming took 4 bases from V and 8 from J, leaving 17 bases between them. Germline CDR1 SEHNR, CDR2 FQNEAQ (reference sequence). This CDR3 has 14 amino acids. The sequence was obtained from a human donor with non-small cell lung cancer that progressed on radiotherapy plus ipilimumab. Some clones in this sample may be carry-over from other donors' samples. Sequencing was performed on peripheral blood, taken from a patient treated with radiotherapy plus ipilimumab. This sequence joins TRBV7-9 and TRBJ1-2; TRBD1 might be the D (5 bases). The chain's CDR3 is CASSSRDLPGGYTF. The CDR3 nucleotides read TGTGCCAGCAGCTCCCGGGACCTCCCTGGCGGCTACACCTTC.